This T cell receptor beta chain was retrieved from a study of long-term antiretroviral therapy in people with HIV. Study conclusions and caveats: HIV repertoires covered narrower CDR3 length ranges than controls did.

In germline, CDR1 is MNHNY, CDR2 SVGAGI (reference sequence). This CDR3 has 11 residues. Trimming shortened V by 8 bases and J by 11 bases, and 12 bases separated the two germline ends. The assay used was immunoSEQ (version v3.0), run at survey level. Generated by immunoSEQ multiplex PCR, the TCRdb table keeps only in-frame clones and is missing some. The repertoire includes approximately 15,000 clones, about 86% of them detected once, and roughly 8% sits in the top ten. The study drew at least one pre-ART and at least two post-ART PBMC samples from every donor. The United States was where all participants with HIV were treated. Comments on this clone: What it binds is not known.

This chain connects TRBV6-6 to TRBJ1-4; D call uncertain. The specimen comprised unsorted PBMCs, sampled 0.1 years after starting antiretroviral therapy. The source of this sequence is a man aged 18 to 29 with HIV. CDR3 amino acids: CASEYAGKLFF. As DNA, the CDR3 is TGTGCCAGCGAGTACGCCGGCAAACTGTTTTTT.